Detailed here is one TCR beta chain. Its antigen remains unknown. The CDR3 runs to 15 residues. The J segment lost 4 bases and the V segment lost 2 bases, leaving 8 bases of the junction unmatched. Per the germline V gene, CDR1 is MNHNS and CDR2 is SASEGT. This record comes from a study of radiation and T cells in renal cell carcinoma. Study findings and constraints: From baseline, blood top tumor clonotypes peaked at 2 weeks post-radiation.

The time point denotes: baseline pretreatment blood. Treatment given: 15 Gy SBRT to primary tumor, nephrectomy 4 weeks later. This renal cell carcinoma was of the clear cell type. TCRdb keeps only in-frame clones here, not all; method: immunoSEQ multiplex PCR. The table shows about 59,000 clones, with over 70% occurring only once. V is TRBV6-1 and J is TRBJ2-7; 7 bases map to TRBD1. This receptor was identified in a man aged 55 to 69 with renal cell carcinoma. Here the sequenced sample was blood, taken from a patient whose treatment included radiotherapy and nephrectomy. CDR3 region: CASSEHHRGAYEQYF. The CDR3 DNA reads as TGTGCCAGCAGTGAACACCACAGGGGCGCATACGAGCAGTACTTC.